A selection of T cell receptor beta chains follows, all from one sample in a study of T cell repertoires in cytomegalovirus infection. TCRdb reprocessed the reads with MiXCR, giving one entry per CDR3 protein. Altogether 750,000 to 950,000 distinct CDR3 sequences are present, about 28% being singletons, with the ten largest covering roughly 14%. Their cognate antigens are unknown. Sample: cultured CD8+ T cells from PBMCs, taken from culture after CMV antigen stimulation. These receptors originate from a human donor in good health (CMV status not recorded). Some clones in this sample may be carry-over from other donors' samples. CDR3s include the opening cysteine and the closing phenylalanine or tryptophan. Each record gives: J gene, D gene, V gene, CDR3 protein. D genes are given only for firm matches.

J gene: TRBJ2-3; D gene: TRBD1; V gene: TRBV7-8; CDR3 protein: CASSEASGTGVADTQYF
J gene: TRBJ1-1; D gene: .; V gene: TRBV19; CDR3 protein: CASSINRAPPTEAFF
J gene: TRBJ2-3; D gene: .; V gene: TRBV4-1; CDR3 protein: CASSHPGRTDTQYF
J gene: TRBJ1-2; D gene: .; V gene: TRBV20-1; CDR3 protein: CSARGVGQGIGYTF
J gene: TRBJ1-2; D gene: TRBD1; V gene: TRBV18; CDR3 protein: CASSPYRTGEGYTF
J gene: TRBJ1-1; D gene: .; V gene: TRBV12-5; CDR3 protein: CASGAYTGLNTEAFF
J gene: TRBJ2-1; D gene: TRBD1; V gene: TRBV10-3; CDR3 protein: CAISEPGQGAYEQFF
J gene: TRBJ2-3; D gene: TRBD2; V gene: TRBV27; CDR3 protein: CASTSGGLDTQYF
J gene: TRBJ2-1; D gene: TRBD1; V gene: TRBV4-1; CDR3 protein: CASSLKTGQLYEQFF
J gene: TRBJ1-1; D gene: .; V gene: TRBV12-3/TRBV12-4; CDR3 protein: CASYWDFRAFF
J gene: TRBJ1-5; D gene: .; V gene: TRBV7-9; CDR3 protein: CASSRGGNNQPQHF
J gene: TRBJ1-2; D gene: TRBD1; V gene: TRBV2; CDR3 protein: CASEGQGNYGYTF
J gene: TRBJ2-1; D gene: .; V gene: TRBV28; CDR3 protein: CASSAGTGLYNEQFF
J gene: TRBJ1-5; D gene: TRBD1; V gene: TRBV6-2/TRBV6-3; CDR3 protein: CASSYGPGQGGNQPQHF
J gene: TRBJ1-4; D gene: .; V gene: TRBV5-8; CDR3 protein: CASSLFARGEKLFF
J gene: TRBJ2-7; D gene: .; V gene: TRBV25-1; CDR3 protein: CASSDSVYEQYF
J gene: TRBJ2-2; D gene: .; V gene: TRBV6-2/TRBV6-3; CDR3 protein: CASNSAGELFF
J gene: TRBJ1-1; D gene: .; V gene: TRBV27; CDR3 protein: CASRPLTGPTEAFF
J gene: TRBJ2-3; D gene: TRBD2; V gene: TRBV10-3; CDR3 protein: CAIRKLAGGHTDTQYF
J gene: TRBJ1-1; D gene: .; V gene: TRBV28; CDR3 protein: CASRQRGGVNTEAFF
J gene: TRBJ2-3; D gene: .; V gene: TRBV6-5; CDR3 protein: CASSYSSDLRGGTDTQYF
J gene: TRBJ2-1; D gene: .; V gene: TRBV7-6; CDR3 protein: CASSPAPGPNNEQFF
J gene: TRBJ1-1; D gene: TRBD1; V gene: TRBV27; CDR3 protein: CASSYGTGGEAFF
J gene: TRBJ1-5; D gene: .; V gene: TRBV6-1; CDR3 protein: CASRGVYSNQPQHF
J gene: TRBJ1-2; D gene: TRBD1; V gene: TRBV5-5; CDR3 protein: CASSPGTAGYGYTF
J gene: TRBJ2-1; D gene: .; V gene: TRBV19; CDR3 protein: CASSIAGLNEQFF
J gene: TRBJ1-2; D gene: TRBD1; V gene: TRBV6-2/TRBV6-3; CDR3 protein: CASSLLRDSYGYTF
J gene: TRBJ2-2; D gene: TRBD1; V gene: TRBV27; CDR3 protein: CASSYAQGARTGELFF
J gene: TRBJ2-5; D gene: .; V gene: TRBV12-3/TRBV12-4; CDR3 protein: CASTQHGTQETQYF
J gene: TRBJ2-5; D gene: TRBD2; V gene: TRBV7-2; CDR3 protein: CASSNSGGAGETQYF
J gene: TRBJ1-5; D gene: .; V gene: TRBV4-1; CDR3 protein: CASSQWPGNQPQHF
J gene: TRBJ2-1; D gene: TRBD2; V gene: TRBV27; CDR3 protein: CASSSQGLAGGFPLNEQFF
J gene: TRBJ2-3; D gene: .; V gene: TRBV20-1; CDR3 protein: CSARRVAEGGTDTQYF
J gene: TRBJ2-4; D gene: .; V gene: TRBV28; CDR3 protein: CASSLYGGRPNIQYF
J gene: TRBJ1-2; D gene: .; V gene: TRBV19; CDR3 protein: CASSSAGPITF
J gene: TRBJ1-6; D gene: .; V gene: TRBV6-6; CDR3 protein: CASSYSPEVIPRNSPLHF
J gene: TRBJ2-4; D gene: TRBD1; V gene: TRBV5-1; CDR3 protein: CASSYGQGTNIQYF
J gene: TRBJ2-3; D gene: TRBD1; V gene: TRBV10-2; CDR3 protein: CASSEPIYRTGGPDTQYF
J gene: TRBJ1-5; D gene: .; V gene: TRBV12-3/TRBV12-4; CDR3 protein: CASSQREDGLQPQHF
J gene: TRBJ2-3; D gene: TRBD2; V gene: TRBV12-3/TRBV12-4; CDR3 protein: CASSTWTSATDTQYF
J gene: TRBJ2-2; D gene: .; V gene: TRBV6-5; CDR3 protein: CATHVSNTGELFF
J gene: TRBJ1-5; D gene: .; V gene: TRBV2; CDR3 protein: CASSGRVNQPQHF
J gene: TRBJ2-2; D gene: .; V gene: TRBV7-8; CDR3 protein: CASSRRPTWDTGELFF
J gene: TRBJ2-1; D gene: TRBD2; V gene: TRBV24-1; CDR3 protein: CARNKTSGVNEQFF
J gene: TRBJ2-3; D gene: .; V gene: TRBV7-6; CDR3 protein: CASSRQGGRTDTQYF
J gene: TRBJ2-1; D gene: .; V gene: TRBV20-1; CDR3 protein: CSARGLGVLPEYNEQFF
J gene: TRBJ2-7; D gene: TRBD1; V gene: TRBV28; CDR3 protein: CASRIGQGSSYEQYF